This TCR beta chain emerged from a study of blood T cell repertoires in COVID-19. On the study more broadly: T cells, B-cell-depleted T cells, or PBMCs provided the cDNA or gDNA that served as material.

Germline values: CDR1 MGHRA, CDR2 YSYEKL. This CDR3 spans 16 amino acids. Between the trimmed V and J ends, which lost 0 bases and 4 bases, there was a span of 16 bases. Authors' processing steps: The authors estimated nucleated cell counts from reference gene primer amplification. Measured with immunoSEQ multiplex PCR; TCRdb has only the in-frame clones, and not every one. That table furnishes V, J and clone size, whereas the DNA furnished D and trimming. The table records about 170,000 clones, roughly 91% of them present only once. The sequenced sample consisted of peripheral blood. The chain is built from TRBV4-1 and TRBJ2-7, with D perhaps matching TRBD2 (5 bases). The TCR sequence derives from a man aged 18 to 29 with COVID-19, enrolled during active disease. The CDR3 here is CASSQDNRAVIYEQYF. DNA of the CDR3: TGCGCCAGCAGCCAAGATAACAGAGCGGTTATATACGAGCAGTACTTC.